This T cell receptor (beta chain) was recorded in a study of T cells in Graves' hyperthyroidism and ophthalmopathy. Amplification yielded TCR beta CDR3 regions, with RNA transcripts as the source. Initially, a first-round RT-PCR of the TCR CDR3 employed the HTBI primer set. TCRdb used MiXCR to reprocess the multiplex PCR reads, holding one entry per CDR3 protein. This table holds approximately 590,000 distinct CDR3 sequences, about a sixth found once. The sample holds a few counts of this clonotype. The CDR3 has 14 amino acids. From germline, CDR1 is MNHEY and CDR2 SMNVEV (reference sequence). Between the trimmed V and J ends, which lost 4 bases and 7 bases, there was a span of 11 bases. Participants, patients aged 18 to 65, had newly diagnosed hyperthyroidism with a duration under 2 months.

The sequence came from a young woman with Graves' hyperthyroidism. The rearrangement uses TRBV27 and TRBJ1-6, with D unresolved. Sequences were obtained from blood. The CDR3 reads CASSYTVANSPLHF. CDR3 coding DNA: TGTGCCAGCAGTTACACAGTGGCGAATTCACCCCTCCACTTT.